This T cell receptor beta chain was retrieved from a study of blood T cell repertoires in COVID-19. Study details: The origin of the acute and convalescent COVID-19 samples was the United States, Italy and Spain. PBMCs, B-cell-depleted T cells, or T cells provided the cDNA or gDNA that made up the material.

Per the original methods: How many nucleated cells were present was estimated from reference gene primer amplification. TCRdb's copy holds only in-frame clones and misses some; the assay was immunoSEQ multiplex PCR. V and J calls and clone size come straight from that table; D and trimming were deduced from the DNA. The sample holds about 300,000 clones, 84% seen once. This TCR was recovered from a human donor with COVID-19, enrolled during active disease. The donor label of this sample is uncertain. Material: peripheral blood.

The CDR3 reads CASRIQGGNAEAFF. Here the CDR3 DNA reads TGTGCCAGCAGAATACAGGGGGGCAACGCTGAAGCTTTCTTT. V gene TRBV28 combines with J gene TRBJ1-1; 8 bases map to TRBD1. This CDR3 is built from 14 residues. Germline CDR1 reads MDHEN; CDR2 reads SYDVKM. With 6 bases clipped from V and 6 bases from J, the junction kept 9 bases outside the gene matches.